This T cell receptor (beta chain) derives from a study of Ad26.COV2.S vaccination and SARS-CoV-2 variants. Sequencing was performed with immunoSEQ multiplex PCR; in TCRdb, only in-frame clones are kept and a portion is missing. The sample gives about 440,000 clones, less than 95% of which show up once; less than 4.5% is in the top ten. Treatment specified: over 15 received Ad26.COV2.S at low or high dose, single or two shots; roughly five received placebo; per-sample allocation not given. All samples were drawn on day 63, counting from the first vaccine or placebo injection. The CDR3 is 14 amino acids. Trimming removed 3 bases at V and 4 bases at J, with 14 bases between. Germline CDR1 DFQATT, CDR2 SNEGSKA (reference sequence).

The chain uses TRBV20-1 and TRBJ2-3; D is perhaps TRBD1 (5 bases). This sequence originates from a person between 18 and 60 years old who received the Ad26.COV2.S COVID-19 vaccine or a placebo. Specimen: peripheral blood, collected in a trial of Ad26.COV2.S vaccine versus placebo. For the CDR3, the DNA is TGCAGTGCTAGTTCGTCGGCAGGGTCAGATACGCAGTATTTT. This sequence encodes CSASSSAGSDTQYF.